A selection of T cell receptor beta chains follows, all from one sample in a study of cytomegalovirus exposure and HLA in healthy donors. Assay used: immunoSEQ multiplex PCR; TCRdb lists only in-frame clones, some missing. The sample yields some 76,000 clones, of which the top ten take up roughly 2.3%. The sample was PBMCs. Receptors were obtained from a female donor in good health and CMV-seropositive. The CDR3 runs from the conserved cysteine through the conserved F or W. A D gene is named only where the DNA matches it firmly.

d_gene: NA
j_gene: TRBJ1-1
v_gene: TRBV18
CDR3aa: CASSPVPPGTEAFF
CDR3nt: TGTGCCAGCTCACCCGTTCCCCCGGGCACTGAAGCTTTCTTT

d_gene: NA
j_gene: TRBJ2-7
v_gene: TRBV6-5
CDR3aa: CASTGPGFGAYEQYF
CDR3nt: TGTGCCAGCACCGGGCCGGGTTTTGGGGCGTACGAGCAGTACTTC

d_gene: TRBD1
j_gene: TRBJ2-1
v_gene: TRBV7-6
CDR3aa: CASSPGGGFSYNEQFF
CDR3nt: TGTGCCAGCAGCCCAGGGGGCGGGTTCTCCTACAATGAGCAGTTCTTC

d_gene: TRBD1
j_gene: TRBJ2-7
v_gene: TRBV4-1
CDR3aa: CASSQRGTGVSYEQYF
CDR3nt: TGCGCCAGCAGCCAGAGAGGGACAGGGGTCTCCTACGAGCAGTACTTC

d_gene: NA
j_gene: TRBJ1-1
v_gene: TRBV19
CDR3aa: CASAGGGKTEAFF
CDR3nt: TGTGCCAGTGCCGGGGGAGGTAAGACTGAAGCTTTCTTT

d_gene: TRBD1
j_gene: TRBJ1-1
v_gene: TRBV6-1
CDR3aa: CASLASGGTEAFF
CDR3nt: TGTGCCAGCCTTGCCTCAGGGGGAACTGAAGCTTTCTTT

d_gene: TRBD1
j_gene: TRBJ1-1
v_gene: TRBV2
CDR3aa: CASSSQDRGLFTEAFF
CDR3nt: TGTGCCAGCAGTTCTCAGGACAGGGGGCTGTTCACTGAAGCTTTCTTT

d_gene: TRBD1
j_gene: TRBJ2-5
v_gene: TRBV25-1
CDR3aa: CASSAGQGQETQYF
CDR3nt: TGTGCCAGCAGTGCGGGACAGGGGCAAGAGACCCAGTACTTC

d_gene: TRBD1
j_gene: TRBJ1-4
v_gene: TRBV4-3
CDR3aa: CASSQDLGTGQYLGEKLFF
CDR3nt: TGCGCCAGCAGCCAAGATCTCGGGACAGGGCAGTACCTTGGAGAAAAACTGTTTTTT

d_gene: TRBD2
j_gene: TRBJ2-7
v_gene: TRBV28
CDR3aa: CASTSPGLANILDYEQYF
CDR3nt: TGTGCCAGCACTTCCCCTGGACTAGCGAACATTCTCGACTACGAGCAGTACTTC

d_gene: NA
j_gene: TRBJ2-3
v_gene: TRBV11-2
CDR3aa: CASSLLGVSTDTQYF
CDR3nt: TGTGCCAGCAGCTTACTAGGTGTTAGCACAGATACGCAGTATTTT

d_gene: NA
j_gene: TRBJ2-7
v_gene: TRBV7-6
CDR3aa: CASSLATQGSEQYF
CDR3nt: TGTGCCAGCAGCTTAGCCACACAGGGAAGCGAGCAGTACTTC

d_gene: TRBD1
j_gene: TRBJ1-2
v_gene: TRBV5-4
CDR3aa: CASISGDRGGGYTF
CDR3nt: TGTGCCAGCATTTCCGGGGACAGGGGTGGTGGCTACACCTTC

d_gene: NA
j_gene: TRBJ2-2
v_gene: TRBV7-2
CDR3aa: CASSLYGTMNTGELFF
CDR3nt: TGTGCCAGCAGCTTATATGGGACAATGAACACCGGGGAGCTGTTTTTT

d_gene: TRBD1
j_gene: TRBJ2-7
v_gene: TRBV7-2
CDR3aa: CASSIGTAMGYEQYF
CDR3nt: TGTGCCAGCAGCATCGGGACAGCTATGGGCTACGAGCAGTACTTC

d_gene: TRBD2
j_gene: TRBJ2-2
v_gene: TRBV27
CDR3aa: CASSLFLAGVTGELFF
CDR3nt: TGTGCCAGCAGTTTATTCCTAGCGGGAGTGACCGGGGAGCTGTTTTTT

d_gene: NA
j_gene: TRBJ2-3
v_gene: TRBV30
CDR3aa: CAWSPGMTDTQYF
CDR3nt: TGTGCCTGGAGCCCAGGAATGACAGATACGCAGTATTTT

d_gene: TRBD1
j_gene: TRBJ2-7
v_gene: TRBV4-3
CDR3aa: CASSPGTGTYEQYF
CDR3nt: TGCGCCAGCAGCCCGGGGACAGGGACCTACGAGCAGTACTTC

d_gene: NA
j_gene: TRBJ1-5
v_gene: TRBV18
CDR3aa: CASSPLSAGNQPQHF
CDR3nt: TGTGCCAGCTCACCGCTTTCCGCGGGCAATCAGCCCCAGCATTTT

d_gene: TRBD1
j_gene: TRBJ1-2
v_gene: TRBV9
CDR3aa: CASSVVQGKGGYDGYTF
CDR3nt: TGTGCCAGCAGCGTGGTACAGGGGAAGGGGGGATATGATGGCTACACCTTC

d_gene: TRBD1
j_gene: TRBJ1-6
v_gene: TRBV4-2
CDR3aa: CASRLRAGGQGNSPLHF
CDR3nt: TGTGCCAGCAGACTTAGAGCAGGGGGCCAAGGGAATTCACCCCTCCACTTT

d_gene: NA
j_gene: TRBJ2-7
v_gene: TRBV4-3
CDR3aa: CASSQQIRSSYEQYF
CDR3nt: TGCGCCAGCAGCCAACAGATAAGGAGCTCCTACGAGCAGTACTTC

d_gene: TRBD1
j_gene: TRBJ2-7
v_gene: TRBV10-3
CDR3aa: CGRDRFYEQYF
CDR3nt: TGTGGGCGGGACAGGTTCTACGAGCAGTACTTC

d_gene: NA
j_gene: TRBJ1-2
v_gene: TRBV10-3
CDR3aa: CAISESLGGAYGYTF
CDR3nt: TGTGCCATCAGTGAGTCTTTAGGGGGGGCCTATGGCTACACCTTC

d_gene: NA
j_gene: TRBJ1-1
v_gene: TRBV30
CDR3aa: CAWAYDSDTEAFF
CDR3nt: TGTGCCTGGGCTTATGACAGCGACACTGAAGCTTTCTTT

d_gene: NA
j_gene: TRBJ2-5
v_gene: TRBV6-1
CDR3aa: CASSDYGFETQYF
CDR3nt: TGTGCCAGCAGTGATTACGGTTTCGAGACCCAGTACTTC

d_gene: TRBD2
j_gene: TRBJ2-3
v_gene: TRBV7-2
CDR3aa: CASSLGRLAVSNTQYF
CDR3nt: TGTGCCAGCAGCTTAGGGCGACTAGCGGTTTCTAATACGCAGTATTTT

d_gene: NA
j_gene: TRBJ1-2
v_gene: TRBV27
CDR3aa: CASSLGAPNYGYTF
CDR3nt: TGTGCCAGCAGTTTAGGGGCCCCTAACTATGGCTACACCTTC

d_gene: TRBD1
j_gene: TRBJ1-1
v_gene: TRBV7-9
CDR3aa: CASGRTGRLRRRYTEAFF
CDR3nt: TGTGCCAGCGGACGGACAGGGCGCCTTCGCAGGAGGTACACTGAAGCTTTCTTT

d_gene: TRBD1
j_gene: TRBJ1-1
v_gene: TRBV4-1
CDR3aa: CASSQDGEGDSEAFF
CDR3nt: TGCGCCAGCAGCCAAGATGGCGAGGGGGACAGTGAAGCTTTCTTT

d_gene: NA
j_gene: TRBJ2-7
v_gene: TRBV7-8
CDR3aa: CASSLRQTYEQYF
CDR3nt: TGTGCCAGCAGCTTAAGACAGACCTACGAGCAGTACTTC

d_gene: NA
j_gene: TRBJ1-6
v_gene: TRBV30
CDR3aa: CAWSVWNGNSPLHF
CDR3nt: TGTGCCTGGAGTGTTTGGAACGGGAATTCACCCCTCCACTTT

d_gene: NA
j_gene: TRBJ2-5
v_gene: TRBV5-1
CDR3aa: CASSSPGVETQYF
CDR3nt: TGCGCCAGCAGCTCCCCAGGGGTAGAGACCCAGTACTTC

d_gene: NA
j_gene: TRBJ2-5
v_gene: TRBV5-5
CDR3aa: CASSLEGPRQETQYF
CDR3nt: TGTGCCAGCAGCTTGGAGGGGCCCCGCCAAGAGACCCAGTACTTC

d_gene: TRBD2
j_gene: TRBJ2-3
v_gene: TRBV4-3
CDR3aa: CASSQDNFLAGSSTDTQYF
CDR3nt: TGCGCCAGCAGCCAAGATAACTTTCTAGCGGGGTCTAGCACAGATACGCAGTATTTT

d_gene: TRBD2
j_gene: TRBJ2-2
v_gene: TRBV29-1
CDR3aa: CSVVLAGESTGELFF
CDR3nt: TGCAGCGTTGTTCTAGCGGGTGAGAGTACCGGGGAGCTGTTTTTT

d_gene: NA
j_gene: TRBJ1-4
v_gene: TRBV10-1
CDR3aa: CASSESYFGITNEKLFF
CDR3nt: TGCGCCAGCAGTGAGTCCTATTTCGGGATAACTAATGAAAAACTGTTTTTT

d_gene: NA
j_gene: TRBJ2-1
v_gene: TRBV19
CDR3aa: CASSLGGGDNEQFF
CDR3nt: TGTGCCAGTAGCCTAGGAGGGGGCGACAATGAGCAGTTCTTC

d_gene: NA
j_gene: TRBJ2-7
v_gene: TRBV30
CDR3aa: CAWSWSSYEQYF
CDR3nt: TGTGCCTGGAGCTGGAGCTCCTACGAGCAGTACTTC

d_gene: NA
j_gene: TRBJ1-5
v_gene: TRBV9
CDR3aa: CASSVGGGQPQHF
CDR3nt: TGTGCCAGCAGCGTAGGGGGAGGTCAGCCCCAGCATTTT

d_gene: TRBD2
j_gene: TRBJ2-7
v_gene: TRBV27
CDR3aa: CASSLSGGTWGGTYEQYF
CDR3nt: TGTGCCAGCAGTTTATCGGGGGGGACTTGGGGAGGCACCTACGAGCAGTACTTC

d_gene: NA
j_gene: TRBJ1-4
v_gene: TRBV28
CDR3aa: CASRPSGSGLFF
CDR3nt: TGTGCCAGCAGGCCCTCGGGGTCGGGCCTGTTTTTT

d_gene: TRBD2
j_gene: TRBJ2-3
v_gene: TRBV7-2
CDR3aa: CASSLVSGLGTDTQYF
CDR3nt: TGTGCCAGCAGCTTAGTTTCGGGACTAGGAACAGATACGCAGTATTTT

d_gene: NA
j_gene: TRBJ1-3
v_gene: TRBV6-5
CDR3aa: CASSYSGRRNTIYF
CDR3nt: TGTGCCAGCAGTTACTCGGGCAGACGGAACACCATATATTTT

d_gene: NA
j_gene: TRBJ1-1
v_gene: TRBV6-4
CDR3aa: CASRPISGSTEAFF
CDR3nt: TGTGCCAGCAGGCCTATTTCTGGGAGCACTGAAGCTTTCTTT

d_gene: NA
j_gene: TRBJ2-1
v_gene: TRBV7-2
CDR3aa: CASSRSGVYNEQFF
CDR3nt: TGTGCCAGCAGTCGGAGCGGAGTCTACAATGAGCAGTTCTTC

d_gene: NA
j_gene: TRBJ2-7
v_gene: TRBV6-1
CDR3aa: CASSEALQGRNSYEQYF
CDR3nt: TGTGCCAGCAGTGAAGCGTTACAGGGTAGGAACTCCTACGAGCAGTACTTC

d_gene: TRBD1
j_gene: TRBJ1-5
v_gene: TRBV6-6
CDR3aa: CASSYTTGGRIQPQHF
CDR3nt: TGTGCCAGCAGTTACACTACAGGGGGCAGAATACAGCCCCAGCATTTT

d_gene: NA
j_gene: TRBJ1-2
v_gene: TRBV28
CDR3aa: CASWSQGTAYGYTF
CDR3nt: TGTGCCAGCTGGTCACAGGGTACCGCATATGGCTACACCTTC

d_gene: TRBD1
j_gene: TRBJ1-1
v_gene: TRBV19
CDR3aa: CASSQQGARAFF
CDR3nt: TGTGCCAGTAGCCAACAGGGGGCGAGGGCTTTCTTT

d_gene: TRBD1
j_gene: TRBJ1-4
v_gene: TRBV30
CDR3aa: CAFDRELPNEKLFF
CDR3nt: TGTGCCTTTGACAGGGAGCTCCCTAATGAAAAACTGTTTTTT

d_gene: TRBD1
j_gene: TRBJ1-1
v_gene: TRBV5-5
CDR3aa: CASSLPPGQLAFF
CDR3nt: TGTGCCAGCAGTTTACCTCCGGGACAGCTAGCTTTCTTT

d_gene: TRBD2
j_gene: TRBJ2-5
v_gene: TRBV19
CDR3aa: CASSSSSGGQETQYF
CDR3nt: TGTGCCAGTAGCTCGAGTAGCGGGGGCCAAGAGACCCAGTACTTC